These 13 T cell receptor beta chains were all obtained from the same sample, sequenced in a study of cytotoxic CD8 clonotypes in ibrutinib-treated CLL. The assay was immunoSEQ multiplex PCR, and TCRdb's table has in-frame clones only and misses some. The sample holds fewer than 80,000 clones, less than 60% seen once. The sequencing used PBMCs, collected after 12 months of ibrutinib treatment. The receptors come from a human donor with chronic lymphocytic leukemia.

The J gene is TRBJ1-1, the V gene TRBV6-1; D gene uncertain. CDR3 length: 14 amino acids. With 7 bases removed from V and 4 bases from J, the gap between germline ends came to 16 bases. The V gene's germline CDR1 is MNHNS and CDR2 SASEGT. CDR3: CASTPGPRATEAFF. CDR3 sequence (DNA): TGTGCCAGCACCCCAGGACCCCGGGCCACTGAAGCTTTCTTT.

The chain has TRBV2 and TRBJ1-1, with a possible D match to TRBD1 (6 bases). V lost 3 bases and J lost 0, with 17 bases in between. The CDR3 is made up of 17 amino acids. CDR1 and CDR2 (germline): SNHLY, FYNNEI. The CDR3 protein is CASSDRQVQIMNTEAFF. CDR3 DNA: TGTGCCAGCAGTGACCGACAGGTCCAAATCATGAACACTGAAGCTTTCTTT. The variable domain in full, completed from reference TRBV2 and TRBJ1-1, reads EPEVTQTPSHQVTQMGQEVILRCVPISNHLYFYWYRQILGQKVEFLVSFYNNEISEKSEIFDDQFSVERPDGSNFTLKIRSTKLEDSAMYFCASSDRQVQIMNTEAFFGQGTRLTVV.

The gene calls are TRBV14 and TRBJ2-1; D may be TRBD1 or TRBD2 (5 bases each). Per the germline V gene, CDR1 is SGHDN and CDR2 is FVKESK. The CDR3 sequence is 13 residues long. Trimming removed 2 bases from V and 13 bases from J, with 15 bases in between. The CDR3 DNA reads as TGTGCCAGCAGCCAAATAGCCGTGGGGGTCCAGTTCTTC. Protein product: CASSQIAVGVQFF.

The chain uses TRBV27 and TRBJ2-2, with D perhaps given as TRBD1 or TRBD2 (5 bases each). V dropped 6 bases and J dropped 4 bases, with 15 bases sitting between them. CDR3 length: 15 amino acids. Germline V gives CDR1 MNHEY, CDR2 SMNVEV (reference sequence). This CDR3 reads CASRPRVALTGELFF. In DNA, the CDR3 is TGTGCCAGCAGGCCCAGGGTAGCGCTCACCGGGGAGCTGTTTTTT.

The chain carries TRBV27 and TRBJ1-1, with D hard to call. V lost 4 bases and J lost 1, with 7 bases in between. The CDR3 runs to 13 residues. The germline gives CDR1 MNHEY, CDR2 SMNVEV (reference sequence). The CDR3 is CASSSSGNTEAFF. CDR3 nucleotide sequence: TGTGCCAGCAGTTCCTCAGGGAACACTGAAGCTTTCTTT.

V is TRBV7-8 and J is TRBJ1-2; D is unclear. Trimming shortened V by 5 bases and J by 1 base, and 8 bases separated the two germline ends. This CDR3 has 13 residues. The germline CDR1 and CDR2 sequences are SGHVS and FQNEAQ. CDR3: CASSGINNYGYTF. DNA of the CDR3: TGTGCCAGCAGCGGAATAAATAACTATGGCTACACCTTC.

A note on this clone: Given a much more abundant clone one base away, this may be a read error. The rearrangement links TRBV7-9 to TRBJ2-1; D is unclear. V lost 1 base to trimming and J lost 9 bases, with 1 base between them. The CDR3 runs to 10 residues. Per the germline V gene, CDR1 is SEHNR and CDR2 is FQNEAQ (reference sequence). CDR3 DNA: TGTGCCAGCAGCTTAGGTGAGCAGTTCTTC. Encoded protein: CASSLGEQFF.

This clone was counted between two and nine times. The chain combines TRBV14 with TRBJ2-3, with D hard to call. CDR3 length: 16 amino acids. The germline V and J ends were trimmed by 0 bases and 0 bases, with 10 bases remaining between them. Per germline, CDR1 SGHDN and CDR2 FVKESK. CDR3 protein: CASSQDRAYSTDTQYF. For the CDR3, the DNA is TGTGCCAGCAGCCAAGATAGGGCATATAGCACAGATACGCAGTATTTT.

The chain employs TRBV7-9 and TRBJ2-1; TRBD2 matches at 7 bases. The J segment lost 5 bases and the V segment lost 3 bases, leaving 7 bases of the junction unmatched. The length of the CDR3 is 15 residues. The germline V gene has CDR1 SEHNR and CDR2 FQNEAQ (reference sequence). CDR3 coding DNA: TGTGCCAGCAGCTTTTGGCGGGAGACCCACAATGAGCAGTTCTTC. Translated, it gives CASSFWRETHNEQFF. The complete variable domain, with remaining parts taken from reference TRBV7-9 and TRBJ2-1, reads DTGVSQNPRHKITKRGQNVTFRCDPISEHNRLYWYRQTLGQGPEFLTYFQNEAQLEKSRLLSDRFSAERPKGSFSTLEIQRTEQGDSAMYLCASSFWRETHNEQFFGPGTRLTVL.

V usage is TRBV7-2 and J usage is TRBJ1-5; D not certain. V was shortened by 2 bases and J by 7 bases, with 15 bases between the two germline ends. The germline V gene has CDR1 SGHTA and CDR2 FQGNSA. The CDR3 extends over 15 amino acids. Written as DNA, the CDR3 is TGTGCCAGCAGCTTAATAGGCCAGGTGGGACAGCCCCAGCATTTT. This encodes CASSLIGQVGQPQHF.

A note on this clone: One junction end disagrees with the germline gene, perhaps due to a read error. The chain is built from TRBV5-1 and TRBJ1-1, with D unresolved. The CDR3 has 13 amino acids. Germline V CDR1 and CDR2: SGHRS, YFSETQ. The chain's CDR3 is CASRSLGNTEAFF. DNA for the CDR3: TGTGCCAGCAGGTCCTTGGGAAACACTGAAGCTTTCTTT.

The chain recombines TRBV6-1 with TRBJ2-7; 7 bases are a match to TRBD1. V gave up 3 bases and J gave up 3 bases; unmatched junction bases: 5. Germline V gives CDR1 MNHNS, CDR2 SASEGT. The CDR3 has 14 amino acids. The CDR3 protein is CASSDWDSLYEQYF. CDR3 coding DNA: TGTGCCAGCAGTGATTGGGACAGCCTCTACGAGCAGTACTTC.

The rearrangement joins TRBV13 to TRBJ1-5, with D possibly TRBD1 on 6 matching bases. The length of the CDR3 is 16 residues. The V and J ends lost 0 bases and 1 base respectively, with 10 bases between them. Germline V gene lookup returns CDR1 PRHDT and CDR2 FYEKMQ (reference sequence). In DNA, the CDR3 is TGTGCCAGCAGCTTAGGGGGGGGCCGGAGCAATCAGCCCCAGCATTTT. Its translation: CASSLGGGRSNQPQHF.